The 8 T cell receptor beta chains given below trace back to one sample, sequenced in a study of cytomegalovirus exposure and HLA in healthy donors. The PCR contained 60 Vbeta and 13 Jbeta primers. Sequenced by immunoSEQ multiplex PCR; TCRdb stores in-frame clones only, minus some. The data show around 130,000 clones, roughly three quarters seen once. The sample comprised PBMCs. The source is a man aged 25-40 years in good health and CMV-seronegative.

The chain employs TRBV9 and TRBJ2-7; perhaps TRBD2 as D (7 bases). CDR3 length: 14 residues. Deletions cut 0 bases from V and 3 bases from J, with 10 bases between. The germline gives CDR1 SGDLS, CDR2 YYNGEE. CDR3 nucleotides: TGTGCCAGCAGCGTAGAGGGGGGGAGCTACGAGCAGTACTTC. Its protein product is CASSVEGGSYEQYF.

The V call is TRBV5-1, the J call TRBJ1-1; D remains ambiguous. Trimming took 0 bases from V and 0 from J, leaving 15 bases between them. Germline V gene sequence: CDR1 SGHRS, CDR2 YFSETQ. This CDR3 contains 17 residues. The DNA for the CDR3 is TGCGCCAGCAGCTTGGCCATGAGGGAGGATCTGAACACTGAAGCTTTCTTT. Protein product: CASSLAMREDLNTEAFF.

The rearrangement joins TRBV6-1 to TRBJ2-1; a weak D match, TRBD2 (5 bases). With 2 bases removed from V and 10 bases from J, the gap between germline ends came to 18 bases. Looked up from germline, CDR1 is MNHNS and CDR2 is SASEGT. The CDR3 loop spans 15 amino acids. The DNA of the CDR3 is TGTGCCAGCAGTGAATATGGCGGGCAGGCCTCGGAGCAGTTCTTC. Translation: CASSEYGGQASEQFF.

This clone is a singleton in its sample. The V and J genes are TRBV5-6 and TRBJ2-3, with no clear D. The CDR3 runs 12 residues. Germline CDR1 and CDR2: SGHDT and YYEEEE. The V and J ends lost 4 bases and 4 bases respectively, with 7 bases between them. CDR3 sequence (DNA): TGTGCCAGCAGCATTGGGCCAGATACGCAGTATTTT. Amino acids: CASSIGPDTQYF.

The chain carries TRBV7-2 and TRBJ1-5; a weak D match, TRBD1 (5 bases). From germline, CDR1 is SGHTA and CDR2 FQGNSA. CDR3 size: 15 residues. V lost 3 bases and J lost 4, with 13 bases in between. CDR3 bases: TGTGCCAGCAGCTTCATCGGGACTGGAAATCAGCCCCAGCATTTT. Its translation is CASSFIGTGNQPQHF.

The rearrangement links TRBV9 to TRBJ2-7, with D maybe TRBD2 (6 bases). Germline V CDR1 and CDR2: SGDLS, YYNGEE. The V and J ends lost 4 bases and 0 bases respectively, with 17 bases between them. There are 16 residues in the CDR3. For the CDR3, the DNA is TGTGCCAGCAGCCCTAGCGAGGGGTGGGCCTCCTACGAGCAGTACTTC. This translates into CASSPSEGWASYEQYF.

The CDR3 loop is CASSTYPSGNTIYF. The CDR3 DNA reads as TGTGCCAGCAGTACCTACCCCTCTGGAAACACCATATATTTT. The chain links TRBV6-5 to TRBJ1-3; D remains ambiguous. From germline, CDR1 is MNHEY and CDR2 SVGAGI. Trimming removed 5 bases from V and 0 bases from J, with 8 bases in between. This CDR3 has 14 amino acids.

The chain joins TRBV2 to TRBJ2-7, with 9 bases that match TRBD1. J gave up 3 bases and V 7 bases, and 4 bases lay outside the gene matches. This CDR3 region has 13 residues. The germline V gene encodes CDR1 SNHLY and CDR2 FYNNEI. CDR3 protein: CASTKGQGYEQYF. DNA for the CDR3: TGTGCCAGCACCAAGGGACAGGGCTACGAGCAGTACTTC. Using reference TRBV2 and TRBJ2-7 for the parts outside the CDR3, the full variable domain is EPEVTQTPSHQVTQMGQEVILRCVPISNHLYFYWYRQILGQKVEFLVSFYNNEISEKSEIFDDQFSVERPDGSNFTLKIRSTKLEDSAMYFCASTKGQGYEQYFGPGTRLTVT.